The 8 T cell receptor beta chains given below trace back to one sample, sequenced in a study of blood T cell repertoires in COVID-19. Only in-frame clones appear in the TCRdb table, and some are missing; sequencing was by immunoSEQ multiplex PCR. Among about 360,000 clones listed, roughly four fifths were seen once. Material for sequencing was peripheral blood. The receptors here all came from a human donor with acute or convalescent COVID-19. The donor label of this sample is uncertain.

This clone was counted only a few times. The chain uses TRBV5-1 and TRBJ2-5; 7 positions match TRBD1. Germline V lookup: CDR1 SGHRS, CDR2 YFSETQ. Trimming removed 4 bases from V and 4 bases from J; junction bases left unmatched: 13. The length of the CDR3 is 16 residues. CDR3 coding DNA: TGCGCCAGCAGCCCCCAGACAGGGCTACGGGGAGAGACCCAGTACTTC. It encodes CASSPQTGLRGETQYF.

A note on this clone: This sample includes further DNA sequences coding for the same CDR3. The chain recombines TRBV18 with TRBJ1-5; D possibly corresponds to TRBD1 (6 bases). The CDR3 contains 14 residues. Deletions cut 1 base from V and 7 bases from J, with 11 bases between. CDR1 is KGHSH and CDR2 is LQKENI in the germline V gene. The CDR3 sequence: CASSPRGGEQPQHF. The CDR3 nucleotides read TGTGCCAGCTCACCACGAGGGGGGGAGCAGCCCCAGCATTTT. The full variable domain, rest sourced from reference TRBV18 and TRBJ1-5, is NAGVMQNPRHLVRRRGQEARLRCSPMKGHSHVYWYRQLPEEGLKFMVYLQKENIIDESGMPKERFSAEFPKEGPSILRIQQVVRGDSAAYFCASSPRGGEQPQHFGDGTRLSIL.

This chain uses TRBV25-1 with TRBJ1-2; 8 bases align to TRBD1. The V gene end was trimmed by 4 bases and the J gene end by 5 bases; junction bases not matched to a gene: 9. The germline gives CDR1 MGHDK, CDR2 SYGVNS. This CDR3 has 15 amino acids. Here the CDR3 reads CASSAVGTGDYGYTF. The CDR3 nucleotides are TGTGCCAGCAGTGCCGTCGGGACAGGCGATTATGGCTACACCTTC.

The rearrangement uses TRBV12-3 or TRBV12-4 and TRBJ1-2; the match to TRBD1 covers 11 bases. The junction had 4 bases not matched to a gene; V was cut back by 5 bases and J by 8 bases. This CDR3 has 13 amino acids. The CDR3 DNA reads as TGTGCCAGCAGTAAGAGGACAGGGGGCGGCTACACCTTC. Protein product: CASSKRTGGGYTF.

The chain carries TRBV11-2 and TRBJ2-3; D gene uncertain. Trimming took off 5 bases at V and 6 bases at J, with 18 bases between the two ends. CDR3 length: 15 residues. CDR1 and CDR2 (germline): SGHAT, FQNNGV. The DNA of the CDR3 is TGTGCCAGCAGCCCCCTTTTGTTCGGTTCGGATACGCAGTATTTT. Translating it yields CASSPLLFGSDTQYF.

The chain joins TRBV6-5 to TRBJ1-1, with 7 bases matching TRBD1. V was pared by 4 bases and J by 6 bases, with 8 bases of the junction left unmatched. CDR1 is MNHEY, CDR2 SVGAGI, per germline. CDR3 length: 14 residues. CDR3 in amino acids: CASSSSNRGSEAFF. The CDR3 DNA is TGTGCCAGCAGTTCCTCAAACAGGGGCTCTGAAGCTTTCTTT.

A single count supports this clone. This chain connects TRBV30 to TRBJ1-2; 7 nucleotides match TRBD1. V lost 2 bases, J lost 8 bases, and 8 bases stayed unmatched. The V gene's germline CDR1 is GTSNPN and CDR2 SVGIG (reference sequence). The CDR3 contains 13 residues. CDR3 in DNA: TGTGCCTGGAGTAAACAGGGGATAGGAGGCTACACCTTC. As protein: CAWSKQGIGGYTF.

This chain uses TRBV6-5 with TRBJ1-2; a possible D gene is TRBD1 (5 bases). Deletions cut 1 base from V and 4 bases from J, with 13 bases between. The CDR3 contains 15 residues. CDR1 is MNHEY and CDR2 is SVGAGI in the germline V gene. The CDR3 here is CASSYLTDRIYGYTF. In DNA form, the CDR3 reads TGTGCCAGCAGTTACTTGACTGACAGAATCTATGGCTACACCTTC.